A single sample is the source of the 23 T cell receptor beta chains below, sequenced in a study of T cell responses to AZD1222 COVID-19 vaccine. Using immunoSEQ multiplex PCR, the repertoire was profiled, and TCRdb retains in-frame clones only, with some absent. The sample contains some 96,000 clones, approximately 91% of which appear only once. The source was peripheral blood, collected on day 0 of AZD1222 vaccination. The receptors here all came from an adult in good health.

The gene calls are TRBV27 and TRBJ2-6, with D possibly matching TRBD1 (5 bases). V was shortened by 0 bases and J by 0 bases, with 6 bases between the two germline ends. This CDR3 has 16 amino acids. From germline, CDR1 is MNHEY and CDR2 SMNVEV (reference sequence). The CDR3 here is CASSLSRGSGANVLTF. CDR3 in DNA: TGTGCCAGCAGTTTATCAAGGGGCTCTGGGGCCAACGTCCTGACTTTC.

The J gene is TRBJ1-4, the V gene TRBV2; 8 nucleotides line up with TRBD1. This CDR3 contains 17 residues. CDR1 SNHLY and CDR2 FYNNEI come from the germline V gene. J gave up 0 bases and V 5 bases, and 8 bases lay outside the gene matches. CDR3 nucleotides: TGTGCCAGCAGTCGGGCAGGGGGCGACACAACTAATGAAAAACTGTTTTTT. As protein: CASSRAGGDTTNEKLFF.

The chain recombines TRBV6-5 with TRBJ1-6, with D perhaps matching TRBD1 (5 bases). The germline gives CDR1 MNHEY, CDR2 SVGAGI. CDR3 length equals 15 residues. V was clipped by 2 bases and J by 6 bases, with 11 bases between them. As DNA, the CDR3 is TGTGCCAGCAGTTACCTGGGGCCGGGTAATTCACCCCTCCACTTT. Its protein is CASSYLGPGNSPLHF.

The chain employs TRBV19 and TRBJ1-1; TRBD1 matches at 7 bases. The CDR3 totals 15 residues. V was pared by 6 bases and J by 1 base, with 8 bases of the junction left unmatched. Germline V gene sequence: CDR1 LNHDA, CDR2 SQIVND (reference sequence). The CDR3 region is CASSLSGTANTEAFF. The CDR3 DNA reads as TGTGCCAGTAGCTTATCCGGGACAGCGAACACTGAAGCTTTCTTT. Using reference TRBV19 and TRBJ1-1 for the parts outside the CDR3, the full variable domain is DGGITQSPKYLFRKEGQNVTLSCEQNLNHDAMYWYRQDPGQGLRLIYYSQIVNDFQKGDIAEGYSVSREKKESFPLTVTSAQKNPTAFYLCASSLSGTANTEAFFGQGTRLTVV.

V usage is TRBV14 and J usage is TRBJ2-1, with 12 positions matching TRBD2. The length of the CDR3 is 16 residues. Germline lookup yields CDR1 SGHDN and CDR2 FVKESK. V dropped 3 bases and J dropped 8; count of bases not matched to a gene: 8. The CDR3 protein is CASSHWASGRADEQFF. The CDR3 DNA sequence: TGTGCCAGCAGCCATTGGGCTAGCGGGAGGGCGGATGAGCAGTTCTTC.

V gene TRBV6-2 or TRBV6-3 combines with J gene TRBJ2-7, with D tentatively TRBD2 (6 bases). V dropped 6 bases and J dropped 5 bases, with 11 bases sitting between them. This CDR3 contains 12 residues. CDR1 is MNHEY and CDR2 is SVGEGT in the germline V gene. The CDR3 DNA is TGTGCCAGCAGCGCCCGCGGGGACGAGCAGTACTTC. Its protein product is CASSARGDEQYF.

A few counts support this clone. The junction shows a germline mismatch at one end, possibly a read error. The CDR3 here is CASSFGSSEQYF. The DNA of the CDR3 is TGTGCCAGCAGCTTTGGCTCCTCCGAGCAGTACTTC. The chain is built from TRBV11-2 and TRBJ2-7, with D unresolved. This CDR3 has 12 amino acids. Germline-derived CDR1 and CDR2 are SGHAT and FQNNGV.

The V gene is TRBV3-1 (or the pseudogene TRBV3-2), the J gene TRBJ1-6; D is uncertain. V was trimmed by 1 base and J by 0 bases, leaving 4 bases between them. The V gene's germline CDR1 is LGHDT and CDR2 YNNKEL (reference sequence). There are 15 residues in the CDR3. In DNA, the CDR3 is TGTGCCAGCAGCCAAGGGGTCTCCTATAATTCACCCCTCCACTTT. Protein: CASSQGVSYNSPLHF.

CDR3 in DNA: TGTGGCTCAGGGCGTAATGAAAAACTGTTTTTT. Protein sequence: CGSGRNEKLFF. This chain links TRBV28 with TRBJ1-4, with D perhaps TRBD1 (5 bases). Germline V lookup: CDR1 MDHEN, CDR2 SYDVKM. The CDR3 loop spans 11 amino acids.

V gene TRBV20-1 combines with J gene TRBJ1-1; D ambiguous. The CDR3 is made up of 12 amino acids. Trimming cost V 3 bases and J 3 bases, with 8 bases left between them. In germline, CDR1 is DFQATT, CDR2 SNEGSKA (reference sequence). Here the CDR3 reads CSASWGYTEAFF. In nucleotides, the CDR3 is TGCAGTGCTAGTTGGGGTTACACTGAAGCTTTCTTT.

In DNA form, the CDR3 reads TGTGCCAGCAGTAACCCCGACAGAGGGGGCAATCAGCCCCAGCATTTT. Amino acids: CASSNPDRGGNQPQHF. The chain joins TRBV6-2 or TRBV6-3 to TRBJ1-5; a possible D gene is TRBD1 (5 bases). The CDR3 is 16 amino acids. Deletions cut 5 bases from V and 2 bases from J, with 16 bases between. From germline, CDR1 is MNHEY and CDR2 SVGEGT.

The chain combines TRBV29-1 with TRBJ1-2; D is unclear. The CDR3 has 13 amino acids. V was shortened by 7 bases and J by 5 bases, with 17 bases between the two germline ends. CDR1 is SQVTM, CDR2 ANQGSEA, per germline. The CDR3 region has the DNA TGCAGCGCCCTCCCGGACCGCAGTTATGGCTACACCTTC. This gives the protein CSALPDRSYGYTF.

The chain employs TRBV7-3 and TRBJ2-7; 7 bases agree with TRBD2. CDR1 SGHTA and CDR2 FQGTGA come from the germline V gene. Trimming cost V 1 base and J 2 bases; bases outside gene matches: 11. The CDR3 has 17 residues. The CDR3 reads CASSLNRRGSSPYEQYF. The CDR3 DNA sequence: TGTGCCAGCAGCTTAAATCGGCGCGGGAGCTCTCCCTACGAGCAGTACTTC.

V gene TRBV11-2 combines with J gene TRBJ1-4; no clear D. V was cut by 0 bases and J by 5 bases, with 10 bases left in between. The CDR3 runs to 15 residues. The V gene's germline CDR1 is SGHAT and CDR2 FQNNGV. CDR3 residues: CASSLDPARNEKLFF. CDR3 coding DNA: TGTGCCAGCAGCTTAGATCCCGCGAGGAATGAAAAACTGTTTTTT.

Only one count was recorded for this clone. The genes are TRBV19 and TRBJ1-5; 9 nucleotides align to TRBD1. The CDR3 runs to 13 residues. In germline, CDR1 is LNHDA, CDR2 SQIVND (reference sequence). Trimming removed 6 bases from V and 6 bases from J; junction bases left unmatched: 3. The CDR3 nucleotides are TGTGCCAGTAGCCCGACAGGGGGTCAGCCCCAGCATTTT. Its translation: CASSPTGGQPQHF.

The genes are TRBV9 and TRBJ2-1, with D maybe TRBD2 (5 bases). V lost 0 bases, J lost 7 bases, and 11 bases lay in between. The germline gives CDR1 SGDLS, CDR2 YYNGEE. CDR3 length: 14 amino acids. This CDR3 is CASSVGSWENEQFF. In DNA, the CDR3 is TGTGCCAGCAGCGTAGGATCCTGGGAGAATGAGCAGTTCTTC.

The chain is built from TRBV7-9 and TRBJ1-3; D might be TRBD1 (5 bases). This CDR3 is built from 14 residues. The ends were cut back, 4 bases at V and 4 bases at J, with 11 bases in the middle. Per the germline V gene, CDR1 is SEHNR and CDR2 is FQNEAQ (reference sequence). This CDR3 is CASSSGTRGNTIYF. The CDR3 DNA is TGTGCCAGCAGCTCCGGGACCAGGGGAAACACCATATATTTT.

The chain joins TRBV30 to TRBJ2-7; TRBD1 or TRBD2 may be the D gene (5 bases each). The CDR3 covers 10 residues. Looked up from germline, CDR1 is GTSNPN and CDR2 is SVGIG (reference sequence). V was cut by 5 bases and J by 8 bases, with 10 bases left in between. The chain's CDR3 is CAWGDPQQYF. The CDR3 DNA follows: TGTGCCTGGGGGGACCCCCAGCAGTACTTC.

V is TRBV29-1 and J is TRBJ2-1, with D possibly being TRBD2 (5 bases). V dropped 7 bases and J dropped 6 bases, with 13 bases sitting between them. Germline lookup yields CDR1 SQVTM and CDR2 ANQGSEA. CDR3 size: 12 residues. The CDR3 bases are TGCAGCGAGAGGGCTAGTAGCAATGAGCAGTTCTTC. Translated, it gives CSERASSNEQFF.

V is TRBV18 and J is TRBJ2-7; 8 bases are shared with TRBD1. In germline, CDR1 is KGHSH, CDR2 LQKENI. J gave up 4 bases and V 4 bases, and 12 bases lay outside the gene matches. The CDR3 runs 16 residues. CDR3 residues: CASSQSQGGLTYEQYF. The DNA of the CDR3 is TGTGCCAGCTCACAGTCACAGGGGGGTCTAACGTACGAGCAGTACTTC.

The chain carries TRBV6-6 and TRBJ1-4; weak D call: TRBD1 (5 bases). In germline, CDR1 is MNHNY, CDR2 SVGAGI (reference sequence). This CDR3 comprises 15 residues. Trimming stripped 0 bases from V and 2 bases from J, with 7 bases between. The DNA for the CDR3 is TGTGCCAGCAGTTACTCCAGGGTTACTAATGAAAAACTGTTTTTT. Residues: CASSYSRVTNEKLFF.

The chain couples TRBV5-1 to TRBJ1-1; D remains ambiguous. The germline gives CDR1 SGHRS, CDR2 YFSETQ. The CDR3 is 17 amino acids. V was trimmed by 0 bases and J by 5 bases, leaving 20 bases between them. CDR3 sequence: CASSLGSVVSLETEAFF. CDR3 DNA sequence: TGCGCCAGCAGCTTGGGATCGGTGGTTTCCTTGGAGACTGAAGCTTTCTTT. The full variable domain, with the rest looked up from reference TRBV5-1 and TRBJ1-1, is KAGVTQTPRYLIKTRGQQVTLSCSPISGHRSVSWYQQTPGQGLQFLFEYFSETQRNKGNFPGRFSGRQFSNSRSEMNVSTLELGDSALYLCASSLGSVVSLETEAFFGQGTRLTVV.

This clone has more than one count but fewer than ten. The chain is built from TRBV10-3 and TRBJ2-3, with 12 positions matching TRBD2. Germline V gene data show CDR1 as ENHRY and CDR2 as SYGVKD. V lost 0 bases and J lost 1; bases outside the gene matches: 11. The CDR3 is 20 amino acids. The CDR3 DNA reads as TGTGCCATCAGTGAGTCACCGGGACTAGCGGGCCAGGGGGGCACAGATACGCAGTATTTT. Protein product: CAISESPGLAGQGGTDTQYF.